One T cell receptor beta chain is described in this entry. Patients received nivolumab 3 mg/kg at weeks 1, 4, 7, 10, then fortnightly to week 26. TCRdb's copy holds only in-frame clones and misses some; the assay was immunoSEQ multiplex PCR. The table records over 35,000 clones, approximately 92% of them present only once. This CDR3 is built from 12 residues. Germline CDR1 reads SGHVS; CDR2 reads FQNEAQ. The germline V and J ends were trimmed by 4 bases and 6 bases, with 6 bases remaining between them. These data belong to a study of ipilimumab plus nivolumab after autologous stem cell transplantation. Study as a whole: Median doses per patient: four or five ipilimumab, 7 to 9 nivolumab.

This sequence joins TRBV7-8 and TRBJ2-2; D uncertain. The sequence derives from a male donor with multiple myeloma. Specimen: PBMCs, collected in a trial of ipilimumab plus nivolumab as post-transplant consolidation. CDR3 in DNA: TGTGCCAGCAGCTCCCCCCCCGGGGAGCTGTTTTTT. The encoded protein is CASSSPPGELFF.